This T cell receptor beta chain was sequenced during a study of Ad26.COV2.S vaccination and SARS-CoV-2 variants. Study-level findings and limits: Post-vaccination spike-specific CD8+ and CD4+ T cell responses reportedly had substantial breadth. The TCR breadth and depth analyses may have produced an underestimate of total T cell responses.

TCRdb's copy holds only in-frame clones and misses some; the assay was immunoSEQ multiplex PCR. The repertoire includes hundreds of thousands of clones, around 90% of them detected once, and 12% sits in the top ten. As regards this clone: What it recognizes is unknown.

Stated treatment: approximately 18 received Ad26.COV2.S at low or high dose, single or two shots; 5 received placebo; per-sample allocation not given. Sampling was performed 63 days after the first vaccine or placebo injection. Within Boston, the person who donated was an adult of 18-55 years. Participants' vaccine, an Ad26 vector, delivered Wuhan-strain SARS-CoV-2 spike. Source: peripheral blood, taken in a trial of Ad26.COV2.S vaccine versus placebo. This sequence originates from a person aged 18-65 years who received the Ad26.COV2.S COVID-19 vaccine or a placebo.

The CDR3 is CASSLGPPGQSYEQYF. The DNA of the CDR3 is TGCGCCAGCAGCTTGGGGCCCCCGGGACAGTCCTACGAGCAGTACTTC. This chain connects TRBV5-1 to TRBJ2-7; TRBD1 agrees at 7 bases. With V trimmed by 0 bases and J by 1 base, 7 bases remained unmatched. CDR1 SGHRS and CDR2 YFSETQ come from the germline V gene. The CDR3 is 16 amino acids.